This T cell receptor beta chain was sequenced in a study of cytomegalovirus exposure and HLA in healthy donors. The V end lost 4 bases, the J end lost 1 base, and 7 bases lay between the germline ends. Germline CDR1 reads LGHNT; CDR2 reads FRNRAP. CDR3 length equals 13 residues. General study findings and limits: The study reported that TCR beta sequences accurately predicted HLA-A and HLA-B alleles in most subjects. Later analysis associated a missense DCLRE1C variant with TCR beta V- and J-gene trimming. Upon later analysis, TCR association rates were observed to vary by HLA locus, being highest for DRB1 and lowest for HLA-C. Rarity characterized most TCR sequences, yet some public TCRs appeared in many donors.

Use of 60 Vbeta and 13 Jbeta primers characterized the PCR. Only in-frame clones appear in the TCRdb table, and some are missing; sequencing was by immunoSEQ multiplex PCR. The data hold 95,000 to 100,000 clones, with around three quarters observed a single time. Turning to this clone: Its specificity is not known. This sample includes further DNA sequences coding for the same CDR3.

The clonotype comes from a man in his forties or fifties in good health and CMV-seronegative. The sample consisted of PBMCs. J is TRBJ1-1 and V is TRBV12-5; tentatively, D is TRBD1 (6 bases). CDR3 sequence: CASGSDRNTEAFF. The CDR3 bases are TGTGCTAGTGGTTCGGACAGGAACACTGAAGCTTTCTTT. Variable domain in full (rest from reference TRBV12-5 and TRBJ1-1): DARVTQTPRHKVTEMGQEVTMRCQPILGHNTVFWYRQTMMQGLELLAYFRNRAPLDDSGMPKDRFSAEMPDATLATLKIQPSEPRDSAVYFCASGSDRNTEAFFGQGTRLTVV.